This note documents a single T cell receptor beta chain sequence. Unmatched junction bases numbered 6, after V lost 2 bases and J lost 3 bases. CDR1 and CDR2 (germline): SGHRS, YFSETQ. The CDR3 extends over 15 amino acids. The sample comes from a study of blood T cell repertoires in COVID-19. Overall study context: Some COVID-19 samples were acute and others convalescent; all came from the United States, Italy and Spain.

Clones were sequenced by immunoSEQ multiplex PCR, and TCRdb holds only the in-frame ones, with some missing. The sample has approximately 120,000 clones; 84% are singletons. V gene TRBV5-1 combines with J gene TRBJ1-2, with 8 bases that match TRBD1. This receptor was taken from a woman of 80 years or more with active or convalescent COVID-19. Sequencing was done on a sample of peripheral blood. For the CDR3, the DNA is TGCGCCAGCAGCTTACGGACAGGGACCGACTATGGCTACACCTTC. Protein product: CASSLRTGTDYGYTF.